The 7 T cell receptor beta chains presented below share a single source sample, sequenced in a study of blood T cell repertoires in COVID-19 (TCRdb year 2020). Receptor amplification or capture employed the immunoSEQ multiplex PCR assay. TCRdb retrieved this table from immuneACCESS and kept in-frame rearrangements only. Not all clones are present; in checked studies, unresolved V genes account for under half, and no reason is known for the remainder. Recorded for this sample are some 460,000 clones; about 89% of them occurred a single time. 4% to 5.5% of the sample comes from the top ten. Sequencing was performed on peripheral blood. These receptors all come from a woman aged 30 to 39 with acute or convalescent COVID-19.

V is TRBV9 and J is TRBJ2-3; tentatively, D is TRBD2 (6 bases). The V end lost 0 bases, the J end lost 5 bases, and 13 bases lay between the germline ends. Germline V gene data show CDR1 as SGDLS and CDR2 as YYNGEE. CDR3 size: 15 residues. CDR3 amino acids: CASSVVGDSGDTQYF. As DNA, the CDR3 is TGTGCCAGCAGCGTAGTGGGGGATAGCGGAGATACGCAGTATTTT.

This chain joins TRBV18 and TRBJ1-1; TRBD1 agrees at 8 bases. The CDR3 is 17 residues long. The V and J ends lost 4 bases and 0 bases, in that order; junction bases with no gene match: 10. Looked up from germline, CDR1 is KGHSH and CDR2 is LQKENI. The CDR3 nucleotides are TGTGCCAGCTCACGGAGACAGGGGTCCCCCATGAACACTGAAGCTTTCTTT. It is translated as CASSRRQGSPMNTEAFF.

The V and J genes are TRBV24-1 and TRBJ2-5; possibly TRBD1 for D (6 bases). The ends were cut back, 7 bases at V and 2 bases at J, with 16 bases in the middle. CDR1 is KGHDR and CDR2 is SFDVKD in the germline V gene. CDR3 length: 15 residues. The CDR3 DNA reads TGTGCCACCAGCAAGACAGGCCGCCGGCAAGAGACCCAGTACTTC. It encodes CATSKTGRRQETQYF.

The CDR3 DNA is TGTGCCAGCACAGGACTAGCGGGGCACAATGAGCAGTTCTTC. It encodes CASTGLAGHNEQFF. The chain carries TRBV3-1 (or the pseudogene TRBV3-2) and TRBJ2-1; 12 nucleotides align to TRBD2. The germline V gene has CDR1 LGHDT and CDR2 YNNKEL (reference sequence). This CDR3 is built from 14 residues. J gave up 5 bases and V 7 bases, and 3 bases lay outside the gene matches.

CDR3 sequence reads: CASRRQSPDTQYF. The CDR3 DNA follows: TGCGCCAGCAGACGACAGTCCCCAGATACGCAGTATTTT. The chain carries TRBV5-1 and TRBJ2-3; D might be TRBD1 (5 bases). V gave up 5 bases and J gave up 4 bases, with 11 bases separating them. CDR3 length: 13 residues. Germline V gene lookup returns CDR1 SGHRS and CDR2 YFSETQ.

This chain connects TRBV7-9 to TRBJ1-2; weak D call: TRBD1 (5 bases). The V end was cut by 8 bases, the J end by 4 bases, with 17 bases between. The CDR3 length is 14 residues. The germline gives CDR1 SEHNR, CDR2 FQNEAQ (reference sequence). The CDR3 here is CASGGGGDSYGYTF. The CDR3 nucleotides read TGTGCCAGCGGCGGGGGGGGTGATAGCTATGGCTACACCTTC.

V gene TRBV6-5 combines with J gene TRBJ1-1, with TRBD1 identical over 8 bases. Germline CDR1 and CDR2: MNHEY and SVGAGI. The junction had 14 bases not matched to a gene; V was cut back by 10 bases and J by 7 bases. This CDR3 region has 14 residues. The CDR3 protein is CATRTGQVVIEAFF. CDR3 DNA: TGTGCCACCCGGACGGGACAGGTGGTTATTGAAGCTTTCTTT.